One and the same sample provided the 29 T cell receptor beta chains below, sequenced in a study of T cells in Graves' hyperthyroidism and ophthalmopathy. The source material, RNA transcripts, was used to amplify TCR beta CDR3 regions. The study used the HTBI primer set for a first-round RT-PCR of the TCR CDR3. TCRdb re-called the multiplex PCR reads through MiXCR, storing one row per CDR3 protein. The data hold about 400,000 distinct CDR3 sequences, with about 14% observed a single time. Input material: blood. These receptor sequences come from a woman aged 25-40 years with Graves' ophthalmopathy.

This clonotype was detected many times. The chain carries TRBV6-2 or TRBV6-3 and TRBJ1-5, with TRBD1 as a possible D gene (5 bases). This CDR3 has 15 amino acids. Germline lookup yields CDR1 MNHEY and CDR2 SVGEGT. V was trimmed by 0 bases and J by 6 bases, leaving 12 bases between them. The CDR3 DNA sequence: TGTGCCAGCAGTTACTCGGCGGACACCGTTCAGCCCCAGCATTTT. Translating gives CASSYSADTVQPQHF.

This clonotype was seen repeatedly, ten times or more. This chain uses TRBV7-2 with TRBJ2-7; 10 nucleotides align to TRBD1. V was clipped by 3 bases and J by 6 bases; unmatched bases: 8. This CDR3 contains 15 residues. The germline gives CDR1 SGHTA, CDR2 FQGNSA. The CDR3 bases are TGTGCCAGCAGCTTGGAAGGGACAGGGGCCGGCGAGCAGTACTTC. Translating gives CASSLEGTGAGEQYF. Full variable domain (missing parts from reference TRBV7-2 and TRBJ2-7): GAGVSQSPSNKVTEKGKDVELRCDPISGHTALYWYRQSLGQGLEFLIYFQGNSAPDKSGLPSDRFSAERTGGSVSTLTIQRTQQEDSAVYLCASSLEGTGAGEQYFGPGTRLTVT.

This clonotype turned up a few times. This sequence joins TRBV7-9 and TRBJ1-4; 9 bases align to TRBD1. Unmatched junction bases numbered 5, after V lost 5 bases and J lost 4 bases. In germline, CDR1 is SEHNR, CDR2 FQNEAQ (reference sequence). The length of the CDR3 is 15 residues. CDR3 in DNA: TGTGCCAGCAGCCATTGGACAGGGGTTAATGAAAAACTGTTTTTT. Translation gives CASSHWTGVNEKLFF.

Many counts were recorded for this clonotype. The rearrangement joins TRBV12-3 or TRBV12-4 to TRBJ2-1; D uncertain. V was trimmed by 3 bases and J by 10 bases, leaving 13 bases between them. The length of the CDR3 is 13 residues. The CDR3 sequence is CASSFSRSGEQFF. In DNA form, the CDR3 reads TGTGCCAGCAGTTTTTCCCGTTCCGGCGAGCAGTTCTTC.

The chain has TRBV7-9 and TRBJ2-1; 12 bases line up with TRBD1. CDR3 size: 19 residues. CDR1 SEHNR and CDR2 FQNEAQ come from the germline V gene (reference sequence). V was pared by 6 bases and J by 5 bases, with 17 bases of the junction left unmatched. The CDR3 sequence: CASSSTPGQGARGNNEQFF. The CDR3 coding sequence is TGTGCCAGCAGTTCAACACCGGGACAGGGGGCAAGGGGTAACAATGAGCAGTTCTTC.

The chain employs TRBV12-3 or TRBV12-4 and TRBJ2-7; maybe TRBD1 (6 bases). The ends were cut back, 6 bases at V and 6 bases at J, with 18 bases in the middle. The CDR3 is 14 amino acids. CDR3 in amino acids: CASREQGAAGEQYF. DNA of the CDR3: TGTGCCAGCAGAGAACAGGGAGCCGCTGGCGAGCAGTACTTC.

This clonotype was seen a few times. The rearrangement uses TRBV10-2 and TRBJ1-1; D gene unclear. Germline V CDR1 and CDR2: WSHSY, SAAADI. V gave up 2 bases and J gave up 0 bases, with 10 bases separating them. The CDR3 contains 15 residues. Here the CDR3 reads CASSEDWGMNTEAFF. DNA of the CDR3: TGCGCCAGCAGTGAGGATTGGGGTATGAACACTGAAGCTTTCTTT.

This clonotype showed up many times. The chain couples TRBV30 to TRBJ1-6; D uncertain. The V gene lost 5 bases and the J gene lost 7 bases, with 9 bases spanning the gap. This CDR3 has 12 residues. Looked up from germline, CDR1 is GTSNPN and CDR2 is SVGIG (reference sequence). In DNA form, the CDR3 reads TGTGCCTGGGGAAAACAGAATTCACCCCTCCACTTT. It encodes CAWGKQNSPLHF.

DNA of the CDR3: TGTGCCAGCAGCTTAGTCCAGGGACCGACTAACTATGGCTACACCTTC. Protein: CASSLVQGPTNYGYTF. The gene calls are TRBV7-8 and TRBJ1-2, with D possibly TRBD1 on 5 matching bases. CDR3 size: 16 residues. CDR1 and CDR2 from the germline V gene are SGHVS and FQNEAQ. V was shortened by 1 base and J by 0 bases, with 12 bases between the two germline ends.

This clonotype was counted a few times. V is TRBV5-6 and J is TRBJ2-4; 13 nucleotides match TRBD2. The CDR3 runs 18 residues. CDR1 and CDR2 (germline): SGHDT, YYEEEE. Trimming at V came to 1 base and at J to 2 bases, leaving 6 bases not matched to a gene. Here the CDR3 reads CASSLTSGGANTKNIQYF. CDR3 nucleotide sequence: TGTGCCAGCAGCTTGACTAGCGGGGGGGCAAATACCAAAAACATTCAGTACTTC.

This clonotype was observed many times. The chain links TRBV11-2 to TRBJ1-6; D uncertain. The germline V gene has CDR1 SGHAT and CDR2 FQNNGV. V was shortened by 1 base and J by 7 bases, with 5 bases between the two germline ends. This CDR3 has 13 amino acids. Here the CDR3 reads CASSLGLNSPLHF. The CDR3 nucleotides read TGTGCCAGCAGCTTAGGGTTAAATTCACCCCTCCACTTT.

This clonotype was recorded at least ten times. The V call is TRBV2, the J call TRBJ1-6; TRBD1 is a possible D gene (5 bases). This CDR3 is 13 amino acids long. The ends were cut back, 3 bases at V and 9 bases at J, with 9 bases in the middle. Germline V lookup: CDR1 SNHLY, CDR2 FYNNEI. The CDR3 loop reads CASSDRDGSPLHF. The CDR3 coding sequence is TGTGCCAGCAGTGACAGGGATGGTTCACCCCTCCACTTT.

This clonotype showed up just a few times. This chain joins TRBV4-1 and TRBJ2-2; 8 bases map to TRBD2. There are 17 residues in the CDR3. CDR1 is MGHRA and CDR2 is YSYEKL in the germline V gene. Trimming at V came to 0 bases and at J to 5 bases, leaving 8 bases not matched to a gene. The CDR3 bases are TGCGCCAGCAGCCAAGATCCGGGGGGGGGGATGACCGGGGAGCTGTTTTTT. Translating it yields CASSQDPGGGMTGELFF.

This clonotype was seen at least ten times. This chain connects TRBV7-6 to TRBJ2-1, with 7 nucleotides matching TRBD1. Germline values: CDR1 SGHVS, CDR2 FNYEAQ. V was pared by 1 base and J by 0 bases, with 6 bases of the junction left unmatched. The CDR3 is 17 residues long. In DNA, the CDR3 is TGTGCCAGCAGCTTAGGGTATAGGACAGGCTCCTACAATGAGCAGTTCTTC. It yields the protein CASSLGYRTGSYNEQFF.

This clonotype was counted only a few times. This rearrangement joins TRBV6-4 to TRBJ2-7; D is uncertain. Looked up from germline, CDR1 is MRHNA and CDR2 is SNTAGT. The CDR3 has 15 residues. Trimming stripped 5 bases from V and 3 bases from J, with 17 bases between. The CDR3 region has the DNA TGTGCCAGCAGTCCCAGCCTCGGCGTATTCTACGAGCAGTACTTC. It specifies CASSPSLGVFYEQYF.

The sample holds many counts of this clonotype. The genes are TRBV13 and TRBJ2-2; 8 bases agree with TRBD1. V trimming: 5 bases; J trimming: 7 bases; junction bases outside the gene matches: 12. The CDR3 length is 16 residues. Per germline, CDR1 PRHDT and CDR2 FYEKMQ (reference sequence). The CDR3 here is CASSTPGTGGVGELFF. Written as DNA, the CDR3 is TGTGCCAGCAGCACCCCCGGGACAGGAGGTGTCGGGGAGCTGTTTTTT.

This clonotype was recorded only once. A read error may be the cause here, since a much bigger clone is one base away. The rearrangement links TRBV9 to TRBJ2-1, with D perhaps TRBD2 (6 bases). Germline loops: CDR1 SGDLS, CDR2 YYNGEE. The CDR3 consists of 17 residues. CDR3 coding DNA: TGTGCCAGCAGCGCGGGGGAAGGGCAGGTAACCTACAATGAGCGGTTCTTC. Residues: CASSAGEGQVTYNERFF.

Ten or more counts support this clonotype. The chain links TRBV2 to TRBJ2-3; D remains unclear. With 3 bases removed from V and 7 bases from J, the gap between germline ends came to 14 bases. Per the germline V gene, CDR1 is SNHLY and CDR2 is FYNNEI. This CDR3 has 14 amino acids. The CDR3 DNA reads TGTGCCAGCAGTGAGGACCGTTCGTTATATACGCAGTATTTT. Translation gives CASSEDRSLYTQYF.

This clonotype came up many times. V is TRBV5-5 and J is TRBJ1-2; D possibly corresponds to TRBD1 (6 bases). CDR1 is SGHKS and CDR2 is YYEKEE in the germline V gene (reference sequence). With 5 bases removed from V and 4 bases from J, the gap between germline ends came to 9 bases. The CDR3 has 12 amino acids. CDR3 nucleotide sequence: TGTGCCAGCAGAGCGGACAGCTATGGCTACACCTTC. Protein product: CASRADSYGYTF.

Many counts were recorded for this clonotype. The chain couples TRBV4-1 to TRBJ2-3; D uncertain. V lost 0 bases to trimming and J lost 4 bases, with 5 bases between them. The CDR3 contains 13 residues. Germline CDR1 is MGHRA and CDR2 is YSYEKL. CDR3 coding DNA: TGCGCCAGCAGCCAAGATCTGGCAGATACGCAGTATTTT. Protein sequence: CASSQDLADTQYF.

V gene TRBV15 combines with J gene TRBJ1-2; a possible D gene is TRBD1 (5 bases). Trimming shortened V by 1 base and J by 6 bases, and 12 bases separated the two germline ends. The CDR3 has 14 amino acids. Germline V lookup: CDR1 LNHNV, CDR2 YYDKDF (reference sequence). CDR3 DNA sequence: TGTGCCACCAGCAGAGCCAGGGACCTCCATGGCTACACCTTC. Encoded protein: CATSRARDLHGYTF. Looking up the rest from reference TRBV15 and TRBJ1-2 gives the full variable domain: DAMVIQNPRYQVTQFGKPVTLSCSQTLNHNVMYWYQQKSSQAPKLLFHYYDKDFNNEADTPDNFQSRRPNTSFCFLDIRSPGLGDTAMYLCATSRARDLHGYTFGSGTRLTVV.

In this sample, this clonotype turned up many times. The chain couples TRBV2 to TRBJ2-1, with TRBD1 as a possible D gene (6 bases). The CDR3 length is 13 residues. Germline assignment: CDR1 SNHLY and CDR2 FYNNEI. V lost 8 bases to trimming and J lost 5 bases, with 13 bases between them. This chain's CDR3 is CASHRDTNNEQFF. CDR3 bases: TGTGCCAGCCACCGGGACACTAACAATGAGCAGTTCTTC.

This clonotype was observed at least ten times. The J gene is TRBJ1-4, the V gene TRBV7-2; TRBD1 agrees at 8 bases. Germline assignment: CDR1 SGHTA and CDR2 FQGNSA. The ends lost 3 bases at V and 5 bases at J; junction bases unmatched: 2. This CDR3 comprises 14 residues. The CDR3 coding sequence is TGTGCCAGCAGCTTTGACAGGGGAAATGAAAAACTGTTTTTT. It translates to CASSFDRGNEKLFF. Together with reference TRBV7-2 and TRBJ1-4, the CDR3 gives the full variable domain: GAGVSQSPSNKVTEKGKDVELRCDPISGHTALYWYRQSLGQGLEFLIYFQGNSAPDKSGLPSDRFSAERTGGSVSTLTIQRTQQEDSAVYLCASSFDRGNEKLFFGSGTQLSVL.

This clonotype was found a few times. The chain links TRBV28 to TRBJ1-5, with TRBD1 identical over 8 bases. The CDR3 loop spans 15 amino acids. The V gene end was trimmed by 3 bases and the J gene end by 6 bases; junction bases not matched to a gene: 7. The germline CDR1 and CDR2 sequences are MDHEN and SYDVKM. The CDR3 coding sequence is TGTGCCAGCAGTTTCGGCAGGGGGCGCGGTCAGCCCCAGCATTTT. Translated: CASSFGRGRGQPQHF. Variable domain in full (rest from reference TRBV28 and TRBJ1-5): DVKVTQSSRYLVKRTGEKVFLECVQDMDHENMFWYRQDPGLGLRLIYFSYDVKMKEKGDIPEGYSVSREKKERFSLILESASTNQTSMYLCASSFGRGRGQPQHFGDGTRLSIL.

This rearrangement joins TRBV20-1 to TRBJ2-5, with 7 bases aligning to TRBD2. The germline gives CDR1 DFQATT, CDR2 SNEGSKA (reference sequence). The CDR3 length is 15 residues. V lost 1 base, J lost 4 bases, and 9 bases stayed unmatched. Here the CDR3 reads CSARVSGGGRETQYF. For the CDR3, the DNA is TGCAGTGCTAGAGTATCGGGGGGAGGTAGAGAGACCCAGTACTTC.

There are a few counts of this clonotype. The chain carries TRBV4-1 and TRBJ2-5, with TRBD1 as a possible D gene (6 bases). CDR3 length: 17 residues. Per the germline V gene, CDR1 is MGHRA and CDR2 is YSYEKL. V gave up 5 bases and J gave up 0 bases, with 19 bases separating them. CDR3 coding DNA: TGCGCCAGCAGCTCTAATTCACAGGGATGGAACCAAGAGACCCAGTACTTC. It yields the protein CASSSNSQGWNQETQYF.

This clonotype appeared many times. The CDR3 DNA sequence: TGTGCCAGCACCAACGTAGGGGCAGGCCAAGAGACCCAGTACTTC. Amino acid sequence: CASTNVGAGQETQYF. The rearrangement uses TRBV7-9 and TRBJ2-5, with D possibly matching TRBD1 (5 bases). Germline V CDR1 and CDR2: SEHNR, FQNEAQ (reference sequence). The length of the CDR3 is 15 residues. The V gene lost 7 bases and the J gene lost 1 base, with 16 bases spanning the gap.

The chain couples TRBV28 to TRBJ1-5; 10 bases map to TRBD1. This CDR3 contains 15 residues. Germline V gives CDR1 MDHEN, CDR2 SYDVKM. J gave up 6 bases and V 6 bases, and 8 bases lay outside the gene matches. CDR3: CASSIPGQGIQPQHF. CDR3 sequence (DNA): TGTGCCAGCAGCATACCGGGACAGGGGATTCAGCCCCAGCATTTT.

This clonotype was seen at least ten times. This chain uses TRBV4-2 with TRBJ2-5, with TRBD2 matching 7 bases. Germline trimming cut 5 bases from V and 4 bases from J; bases unmatched to any gene: 7. Per germline, CDR1 LGHNA and CDR2 YNFKEQ. There are 14 residues in the CDR3. This CDR3 is CASSSPGEGETQYF. DNA for the CDR3: TGTGCCAGCAGCTCCCCGGGGGAGGGAGAGACCCAGTACTTC.